These 19 T cell receptor beta chains were sequenced from one sample in a study of blood T cell repertoires in COVID-19. The protocol was immunoSEQ multiplex PCR, while the TCRdb copy is restricted to in-frame clones and leaves out a portion. The table records over 250,000 clones, 88% of them present only once. Sequenced sample: peripheral blood. These receptors all come from a man between 60 and 70 years old who had recovered from COVID-19.

In nucleotides, the CDR3 is TGTGCCAGCAGACAGGGACAGGGGAGAATCTCTGGAAACACCATATATTTT. It encodes CASRQGQGRISGNTIYF. This chain uses TRBV5-8 with TRBJ1-3; 10 bases fit TRBD1. With 5 bases clipped from V and 0 bases from J, the junction kept 8 bases outside the gene matches. This CDR3 spans 17 amino acids. The germline CDR1 and CDR2 sequences are SGHTS and YDEGEE. The full variable domain, rest sourced from reference TRBV5-8 and TRBJ1-3, is EAGVTQSPTHLIKTRGQQATLRCSPISGHTSVYWYQQALGLGLQFLLWYDEGEERNRGNFPPRFSGRQFPNYSSELNVNALELEDSALYLCASRQGQGRISGNTIYFGEGSWLTVV.

The chain combines TRBV5-8 with TRBJ1-1; TRBD1 aligns across 9 bases. With V trimmed by 0 bases and J by 3 bases, 12 bases remained unmatched. Per the germline V gene, CDR1 is SGHTS and CDR2 is YDEGEE. The CDR3 has 18 residues. CDR3 loop: CASSLAPTGGIGDTEAFF. CDR3 nucleotide sequence: TGTGCCAGCAGCTTGGCGCCGACAGGGGGAATAGGCGACACTGAAGCTTTCTTT.

This CDR3 reads CASSPSGDLVAEAFF. CDR3 nucleotides: TGTGCCAGCTCACCATCGGGGGATTTAGTCGCTGAAGCTTTCTTT. The chain uses TRBV18 and TRBJ1-1, with D possibly being TRBD1 (5 bases). CDR3 length: 15 amino acids. The V end lost 2 bases, the J end lost 6 bases, and 16 bases lay between the germline ends. Germline V gives CDR1 KGHSH, CDR2 LQKENI. The full variable domain, with the rest looked up from reference TRBV18 and TRBJ1-1, is NAGVMQNPRHLVRRRGQEARLRCSPMKGHSHVYWYRQLPEEGLKFMVYLQKENIIDESGMPKERFSAEFPKEGPSILRIQQVVRGDSAAYFCASSPSGDLVAEAFFGQGTRLTVV.

As regards this clone: Additional DNA sequences in this sample encode the identical CDR3. This chain joins TRBV4-2 and TRBJ1-1; D gene ambiguous. The CDR3 spans 15 residues. The germline gives CDR1 LGHNA, CDR2 YNFKEQ. V lost 0 bases and J 0 bases, leaving 8 bases between the germline ends. CDR3 DNA: TGTGCCAGCAGCCAAGATCCCGGGATGAACACTGAAGCTTTCTTT. This translates into CASSQDPGMNTEAFF.

The chain recombines TRBV2 with TRBJ2-3; the match to TRBD2 covers 7 bases. Germline V gives CDR1 SNHLY, CDR2 FYNNEI. The CDR3 loop spans 16 amino acids. Trimming removed 3 bases from V and 4 bases from J; junction bases left unmatched: 10. CDR3 in amino acids: CASSETRGISADTQYF. The CDR3 DNA is TGTGCCAGCAGTGAGACGCGGGGGATCTCGGCAGATACGCAGTATTTT.

The chain links TRBV13 to TRBJ2-5, with TRBD2 matching over 11 bases. The CDR3 is made up of 17 amino acids. Germline-derived CDR1 and CDR2 are PRHDT and FYEKMQ (reference sequence). Trimming cost V 2 bases and J 1 base; bases outside gene matches: 6. The CDR3 loop reads CASSLKVAGGPQETQYF. The CDR3 region has the DNA TGTGCCAGCAGCTTAAAAGTAGCGGGGGGGCCCCAAGAGACCCAGTACTTC.

The chain uses TRBV27 and TRBJ2-6, with a possible D match to TRBD1 (5 bases). Trimming took 6 bases from V and 2 from J, leaving 17 bases between them. Germline assignment: CDR1 MNHEY and CDR2 SMNVEV (reference sequence). CDR3 length: 17 residues. The CDR3 bases are TGTGCCAGCAGGTCGGCAGGGCTGATTACTGGGGCCAACGTCCTGACTTTC. As protein: CASRSAGLITGANVLTF.

This clone was seen ten or more times. The chain combines TRBV5-1 with TRBJ1-1, with 8 bases lining up with TRBD1. Looked up from germline, CDR1 is SGHRS and CDR2 is YFSETQ. The CDR3 is 15 residues long. Trimming at V came to 4 bases and at J to 5 bases, leaving 10 bases not matched to a gene. CDR3 in DNA: TGCGCCAGCAGCCCCGTTGGACAGGGAGGGACTGAAGCTTTCTTT. Amino acids: CASSPVGQGGTEAFF.

The V call is TRBV9, the J call TRBJ1-6, with no clear D. V was cut by 0 bases and J by 6 bases, with 4 bases left in between. The CDR3 is made up of 13 amino acids. CDR1 is SGDLS, CDR2 YYNGEE, per germline. For the CDR3, the DNA is TGTGCCAGCAGCGTAGAGAGTAATTCACCCCTCCACTTT. This gives the protein CASSVESNSPLHF.

The rearrangement uses TRBV9 and TRBJ2-3; 11 nucleotides match TRBD2. V lost 0 bases and J lost 8; bases outside the gene matches: 14. The CDR3 runs 18 residues. The germline V gene encodes CDR1 SGDLS and CDR2 YYNGEE. CDR3 DNA sequence: TGTGCCAGCAGCGTAGCCCCTGTAGCGGGGGGGCCTTTTGGTACGCAGTATTTT. As protein: CASSVAPVAGGPFGTQYF.

This rearrangement joins TRBV4-2 to TRBJ2-1; weak D call: TRBD2 (7 bases). The V gene lost 3 bases and the J gene lost 7 bases, with 22 bases spanning the gap. Looked up from germline, CDR1 is LGHNA and CDR2 is YNFKEQ. The CDR3 length is 17 residues. CDR3: CASSHPIRGGAGNEQFF. The CDR3 region has the DNA TGTGCCAGCAGCCACCCAATACGAGGGGGGGCGGGGAATGAGCAGTTCTTC.

In DNA, the CDR3 is TGTGCCAGCAGTGACTGGAACAGCGGGGATACGCAGTATTTT. Encoded protein: CASSDWNSGDTQYF. This sequence joins TRBV6-4 and TRBJ2-3; a possible D gene is TRBD2 (6 bases). Between the trimmed V and J ends, which lost 1 base and 6 bases, there was a span of 11 bases. Germline V lookup: CDR1 MRHNA, CDR2 SNTAGT. The length of the CDR3 is 14 residues.

V usage is TRBV19 and J usage is TRBJ1-6; TRBD1 might be the D (6 bases). Germline V gene sequence: CDR1 LNHDA, CDR2 SQIVND (reference sequence). V was pared by 4 bases and J by 12 bases, with 13 bases between. The CDR3 spans 13 residues. The CDR3 coding sequence is TGTGCCAGTAGTACCACAGGGTATCTACCCCTCCACTTT. Protein: CASSTTGYLPLHF.

The chain carries TRBV18 and TRBJ2-7; 7 bases are shared with TRBD1. Unmatched junction bases numbered 16, after V lost 5 bases and J lost 6 bases. CDR3 size: 16 residues. Germline-derived CDR1 and CDR2 are KGHSH and LQKENI. CDR3 amino acids: CASSSSFGDRVREQYF. DNA of the CDR3: TGTGCCAGCTCATCCTCCTTCGGAGACAGGGTACGCGAGCAGTACTTC.

This chain joins TRBV7-9 and TRBJ1-4; the match to TRBD1 covers 8 bases. J was trimmed by 12 bases and V by 5 bases; bases with no gene match: 17. The CDR3 consists of 16 residues. The V gene's germline CDR1 is SEHNR and CDR2 FQNEAQ (reference sequence). The CDR3 nucleotides read TGTGCCAGCAGCATAGGACAGGGCAACCTACTCGAGGAACTGTTTTTT. Protein: CASSIGQGNLLEELFF.

The chain carries TRBV11-2 and TRBJ1-5; D is unresolved. V gave up 6 bases and J gave up 5 bases, with 14 bases separating them. The CDR3 covers 14 residues. Per the germline V gene, CDR1 is SGHAT and CDR2 is FQNNGV. The DNA for the CDR3 is TGTGCCAGCAGTATGGGTCGGAGCGATCAGCCCCAGCATTTT. Its translation: CASSMGRSDQPQHF. Drawing the rest from reference TRBV11-2 and TRBJ1-5, the complete variable domain is EAGVAQSPRYKIIEKRQSVAFWCNPISGHATLYWYQQILGQGPKLLIQFQNNGVVDDSQLPKDRFSAERLKGVDSTLKIQPAKLEDSAVYLCASSMGRSDQPQHFGDGTRLSIL.

The chain links TRBV19 to TRBJ1-5; D possibly corresponds to TRBD1 (5 bases). The ends were cut back, 5 bases at V and 2 bases at J, with 10 bases in the middle. Germline CDR1 LNHDA, CDR2 SQIVND (reference sequence). CDR3 length: 14 amino acids. CDR3 protein: CASSLRGGNQPQHF. The CDR3 DNA reads as TGTGCCAGTAGTTTAAGGGGTGGCAATCAGCCCCAGCATTTT.

The V gene is TRBV6-5, the J gene TRBJ2-7; 8 bases are shared with TRBD1. J was trimmed by 6 bases and V by 6 bases; bases with no gene match: 4. This CDR3 region has 12 residues. The germline gives CDR1 MNHEY, CDR2 SVGAGI. The CDR3 sequence is CASRRGQGEQYF. The CDR3 DNA reads as TGTGCCAGCAGAAGAGGACAGGGCGAGCAGTACTTC.

The chain uses TRBV6-2 or TRBV6-3 and TRBJ1-4; no clear D gene. CDR1 is MNHEY, CDR2 SVGEGT, per germline. V lost 6 bases to trimming and J lost 7 bases, with 15 bases between them. CDR3 size: 14 residues. CDR3 loop: CASSSLRSGEKLFF. The CDR3 coding sequence is TGTGCCAGCAGCTCGTTGCGGAGCGGTGAAAAACTGTTTTTT.